This T cell receptor beta chain stems from a study of blood T cell repertoires in COVID-19. CDR3 length: 13 residues. Looked up from germline, CDR1 is MNHEY and CDR2 is SMNVEV (reference sequence). Losses at the gene ends were 6 bases for V and 6 bases for J; bases not matched to a gene: 5. The table came from immunoSEQ multiplex PCR; TCRdb's copy has only in-frame clones and leaves some out. The sample includes tens of thousands of clones, about four fifths of them seen just once. The source material was peripheral blood. V and J are TRBV27 and TRBJ1-1; 9 bases fit TRBD1. This receptor was obtained from a man older than 75 with COVID-19, enrolled during active disease. In DNA form, the CDR3 reads TGTGCCAGCAGCGTACAGGGGGCCGCTGAAGCTTTCTTT. It is translated as CASSVQGAAEAFF.